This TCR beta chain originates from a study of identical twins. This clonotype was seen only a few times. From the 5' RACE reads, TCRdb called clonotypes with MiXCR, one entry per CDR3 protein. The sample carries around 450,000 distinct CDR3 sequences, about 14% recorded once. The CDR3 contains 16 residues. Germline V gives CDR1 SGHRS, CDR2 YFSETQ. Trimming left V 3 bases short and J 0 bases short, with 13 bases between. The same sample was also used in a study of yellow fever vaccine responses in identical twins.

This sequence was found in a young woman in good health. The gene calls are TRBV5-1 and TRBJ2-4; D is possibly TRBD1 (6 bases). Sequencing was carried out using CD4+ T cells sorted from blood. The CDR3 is CASSSTGGSAKNIQYF. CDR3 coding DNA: TGCGCCAGCAGCTCGACAGGCGGTTCAGCCAAAAACATTCAGTACTTC.